Listed here are 29 T cell receptor beta chains from one sample, sequenced in a study of T-cell memory formation after mild COVID-19. Via MiXCR, TCRdb re-called the 5' RACE reads, giving one row per CDR3 protein. The sample comprises 400,000 to 500,000 distinct CDR3 sequences, approximately 24% of which are singletons, and roughly 9.7% rests with the top ten. The sequenced sample consisted of PBMCs or a T cell subset sorted from them (not recorded which). These receptors all stem from an adult woman who had mild COVID-19 (a few samples of this study predate the infection). Cell type and time point are not known.

The V call is TRBV7-9, the J call TRBJ1-1; D not certain. Trimming cost V 1 base and J 1 base, with 4 bases left between them. CDR1 and CDR2 (germline): SEHNR, FQNEAQ (reference sequence). The CDR3 runs to 13 residues. The CDR3 nucleotides read TGTGCCAGCAGCTTAGAATCGAACACTGAAGCTTTCTTT. It yields the protein CASSLESNTEAFF.

The table lists this clonotype with a few counts. The chain joins TRBV7-8 to TRBJ2-1, with 8 bases that match TRBD2. This CDR3 is built from 17 residues. From germline, CDR1 is SGHVS and CDR2 FQNEAQ. Trimming took 1 base from V and 6 from J; bases not matched to a gene: 11. The CDR3 DNA is TGTGCCAGCAGCTTAGTGGGTGGGGCGGGAGGATTCAATGAGCAGTTCTTC. It yields the protein CASSLVGGAGGFNEQFF.

This rearrangement joins TRBV6-1 to TRBJ2-3, with 12 bases that match TRBD2. The CDR3 has 18 residues. Trimming removed 6 bases from V and 2 bases from J; junction bases left unmatched: 12. The V gene's germline CDR1 is MNHNS and CDR2 SASEGT. CDR3 DNA: TGTGCCAGCAGGGGTGGACTAGCGGGACCTCCCTACACAGATACGCAGTATTTT. Translating gives CASRGGLAGPPYTDTQYF.

This clonotype turned up a few times. The rearrangement links TRBV7-8 to TRBJ2-7, with D possibly being TRBD1 (7 bases). This CDR3 has 14 residues. Germline CDR1 reads SGHVS; CDR2 reads FQNEAQ. V was shortened by 8 bases and J by 2 bases, with 16 bases between the two germline ends. CDR3 bases: TGTGCCAGCTGCGAGGGGGCGGGGCCCTACGAGCAGTACTTC. It specifies CASCEGAGPYEQYF.

The V and J genes are TRBV7-2 and TRBJ2-1, with 8 bases lining up with TRBD2. V was clipped by 5 bases and J by 5 bases; unmatched bases: 8. This CDR3 spans 15 amino acids. Germline-derived CDR1 and CDR2 are SGHTA and FQGNSA. CDR3 in amino acids: CASSLSGVFDNEQFF. The CDR3 DNA follows: TGTGCCAGCAGCCTTAGCGGGGTCTTCGACAATGAGCAGTTCTTC.

The V and J genes are TRBV30 and TRBJ2-3; 8 nucleotides line up with TRBD2. Germline values: CDR1 GTSNPN, CDR2 SVGIG (reference sequence). Trimming cost V 1 base and J 2 bases; bases outside gene matches: 5. This CDR3 comprises 15 residues. The chain's CDR3 is CAWSAGGGNTDTQYF. The CDR3 DNA reads TGTGCCTGGAGTGCGGGAGGGGGTAACACAGATACGCAGTATTTT. Looking up the rest from reference TRBV30 and TRBJ2-3 gives the full variable domain: SQTIHQWPATLVQPVGSPLSLECTVEGTSNPNLYWYRQAAGRGLQLLFYSVGIGQISSEVPQNLSASRPQDRQFILSSKKLLLSDSGFYLCAWSAGGGNTDTQYFGPGTRLTVL.

This clonotype was observed a few times. V gene TRBV20-1 combines with J gene TRBJ1-1; D is perhaps TRBD1 (6 bases). Germline values: CDR1 DFQATT, CDR2 SNEGSKA (reference sequence). Trimming shortened V by 0 bases and J by 3 bases, and 14 bases separated the two germline ends. The CDR3 covers 15 residues. The CDR3 DNA sequence: TGCAGTGCTAGAGATTATGGGGCAGGGGACACTGAAGCTTTCTTT. Encoded protein: CSARDYGAGDTEAFF.

Here the CDR3 reads CASSQPGEGVYGYTF. CDR3 nucleotides: TGCGCCAGCAGCCAACCGGGCGAGGGTGTCTATGGCTACACCTTC. The J gene is TRBJ1-2, the V gene TRBV4-1, with D hard to call. Germline V gene sequence: CDR1 MGHRA, CDR2 YSYEKL. This CDR3 region has 15 residues. With 2 bases removed from V and 4 bases from J, the gap between germline ends came to 14 bases.

This clonotype was seen only a few times. The chain links TRBV11-2 to TRBJ2-7; perhaps TRBD2 as D (6 bases). V lost 5 bases and J lost 1, with 15 bases in between. Germline loops: CDR1 SGHAT, CDR2 FQNNGV. The length of the CDR3 is 15 residues. For the CDR3, the DNA is TGTGCCAGCAGCCCCCTTCAAGGGAGGTCCTACGAGCAGTACTTC. Translating it yields CASSPLQGRSYEQYF.

This clonotype occurred a few times. CDR3 amino acids: CASSLRQESPYEQYF. In DNA, the CDR3 is TGTGCCAGCAGCTTACGGCAGGAATCTCCCTACGAGCAGTACTTC. The chain employs TRBV7-8 and TRBJ2-7; no firm D call. This CDR3 region has 15 residues. CDR1 is SGHVS and CDR2 is FQNEAQ in the germline V gene. V was shortened by 2 bases and J by 2 bases, with 13 bases between the two germline ends.

The chain has TRBV20-1 and TRBJ1-2; D might be TRBD1 (6 bases). Germline V lookup: CDR1 DFQATT, CDR2 SNEGSKA (reference sequence). V lost 7 bases and J 8 bases, leaving 17 bases between the germline ends. CDR3 length: 12 amino acids. CDR3 nucleotides: TGCAGTGTCAGAGACAGGAGCAAAGGCTACACCTTC. It specifies CSVRDRSKGYTF.

Comments on this clonotype: At one end the junction does not follow the germline gene, possibly because of a read error. In nucleotides, the CDR3 is TGCAGTGCTAGAGAAACCCGTTCGGGGTGGGTGAACCCTGAAGCTTTCTTT. This encodes CSARETRSGWVNPEAFF. J is TRBJ1-1 and V is TRBV20-1; D uncertain. In germline, CDR1 is DFQATT, CDR2 SNEGSKA (reference sequence). The CDR3 is 17 residues long.

This clonotype came up a few times. The chain joins TRBV4-1 to TRBJ1-1; D is uncertain. V shed 1 base and J shed 1 base, with 13 bases lying between them. The CDR3 contains 16 residues. Germline-derived CDR1 and CDR2 are MGHRA and YSYEKL. CDR3 nucleotide sequence: TGCGCCAGCAGCCAAGTTGGGGTATTACAGAACACTGAAGCTTTCTTT. It codes for CASSQVGVLQNTEAFF.

The chain employs TRBV5-5 and TRBJ1-5; TRBD1 aligns across 7 bases. The CDR3 loop spans 15 amino acids. Germline loops: CDR1 SGHKS, CDR2 YYEKEE (reference sequence). J gave up 4 bases and V 0 bases, and 4 bases lay outside the gene matches. CDR3 amino acids: CASSLGDRLNQPQHF. CDR3 in DNA: TGTGCCAGCAGCTTGGGGGACAGACTAAATCAGCCCCAGCATTTT.

This sequence joins TRBV7-8 and TRBJ2-7; 9 nucleotides line up with TRBD2. J gave up 7 bases and V 5 bases, and 21 bases lay outside the gene matches. Germline V gene data show CDR1 as SGHVS and CDR2 as FQNEAQ. The CDR3 has 18 amino acids. The CDR3 loop reads CASSLLSVSGGSRTEQYF. The CDR3 DNA sequence: TGTGCCAGCAGCCTTCTAAGTGTTAGCGGGGGCTCACGTACGGAGCAGTACTTC.

The chain employs TRBV30 and TRBJ2-2; D unclear. CDR3 size: 11 residues. V was pared by 2 bases and J by 5 bases, with 3 bases between. CDR1 GTSNPN and CDR2 SVGIG come from the germline V gene (reference sequence). CDR3: CAWSRTGELFF. In nucleotides, the CDR3 is TGTGCCTGGAGTCGAACCGGGGAGCTGTTTTTT.

This clonotype was seen more than once but under ten times. DNA for the CDR3: TGTGCCACCTCAAGGGGGGGTCGACTAGTGGCAGATACGCAGTATTTT. This gives the protein CATSRGGRLVADTQYF. The J gene is TRBJ2-3, the V gene TRBV15; TRBD2 might be the D (7 bases). V was trimmed by 8 bases and J by 4 bases, leaving 22 bases between them. The CDR3 is 16 amino acids. Germline CDR1 reads LNHNV; CDR2 reads YYDKDF (reference sequence).

The CDR3 here is CATSSGDEQYF. CDR3 DNA sequence: TGTGCCACCAGTAGCGGAGACGAGCAGTACTTC. The rearrangement uses TRBV24-1 and TRBJ2-7; weak D call: TRBD2 (5 bases). Germline CDR1 KGHDR, CDR2 SFDVKD. The CDR3 runs to 11 residues. The V end lost 6 bases, the J end lost 5 bases, and 7 bases lay between the germline ends.

The chain joins TRBV3-1 to TRBJ2-5; D is possibly TRBD1 (5 bases). Trimming removed 4 bases from V and 7 bases from J, with 7 bases in between. In germline, CDR1 is LGHDT, CDR2 YNNKEL (reference sequence). This CDR3 is 11 amino acids long. CDR3 residues: CASSPDRTQYF. CDR3 coding DNA: TGTGCCAGCAGCCCCGACAGGACCCAGTACTTC.

The J gene is TRBJ1-2, the V gene TRBV6-5; D gene uncertain. From germline, CDR1 is MNHEY and CDR2 SVGAGI. V gave up 6 bases and J gave up 7 bases, with 21 bases separating them. CDR3 length equals 15 residues. CDR3: CASRLATGRAGGYTF. CDR3 in DNA: TGTGCCAGCAGGCTAGCGACGGGCAGAGCTGGTGGCTACACCTTC.

The rearrangement uses TRBV5-1 and TRBJ2-5, with TRBD1 as a possible D gene (5 bases). Germline lookup yields CDR1 SGHRS and CDR2 YFSETQ. CDR3 length: 16 residues. V dropped 2 bases and J dropped 0 bases, with 14 bases sitting between them. The CDR3 is CASSFIGAADQETQYF. The CDR3 DNA reads TGCGCCAGCAGCTTCATAGGGGCAGCCGACCAAGAGACCCAGTACTTC.

A note on this clonotype: At one end the junction does not follow the germline gene, possibly because of a read error. Here the CDR3 DNA reads TGTGCCAGCAGCGTGGGCGGGGCGGCCCTAAACTTC. Its protein product is CASSVGGAALNF. The rearrangement links TRBV9 to TRBJ2-5; the D gene is possibly TRBD2 (6 bases). This CDR3 contains 12 residues. Per the germline V gene, CDR1 is SGDLS and CDR2 is YYNGEE.

This clonotype has a count of ten or more. V and J are TRBV25-1 and TRBJ2-3; tentatively, D is TRBD1 (5 bases). Looked up from germline, CDR1 is MGHDK and CDR2 is SYGVNS. This CDR3 is built from 14 residues. The V and J ends lost 4 bases and 4 bases respectively, with 12 bases between them. The CDR3 DNA is TGTGCCAGCAGTGGTTGGACACTGCCAGATACGCAGTATTTT. As protein: CASSGWTLPDTQYF.

The chain couples TRBV7-9 to TRBJ2-3, with a weak D call TRBD2 (6 bases). CDR1 is SEHNR and CDR2 is FQNEAQ in the germline V gene (reference sequence). V was trimmed by 5 bases and J by 0 bases, leaving 12 bases between them. CDR3 length equals 15 residues. Written as DNA, the CDR3 is TGTGCCAGCAGCCCGCTAGCGCCCAGCACAGATACGCAGTATTTT. Its protein is CASSPLAPSTDTQYF.

This chain links TRBV7-8 with TRBJ2-4, with TRBD2 matching over 16 bases. This CDR3 region has 18 residues. Germline V gene sequence: CDR1 SGHVS, CDR2 FQNEAQ. The junction had 6 bases not matched to a gene; V was cut back by 2 bases and J by 5 bases. This CDR3 reads CASSLIWGTSGRENIQYF. The CDR3 DNA follows: TGTGCCAGCAGCTTAATCTGGGGGACTAGCGGGAGGGAAAACATTCAGTACTTC. The whole variable domain, filled in from reference TRBV7-8 and TRBJ2-4, reads GAGVSQSPRYKVAKRGQDVALRCDPISGHVSLFWYQQALGQGPEFLTYFQNEAQLDKSGLPSDRFFAERPEGSVSTLKIQRTQQEDSAVYLCASSLIWGTSGRENIQYFGAGTRLSVL.

V gene TRBV12-3 or TRBV12-4 combines with J gene TRBJ2-3; D is possibly TRBD2 (6 bases). The germline V and J ends were trimmed by 1 base and 3 bases, with 11 bases remaining between them. The CDR3 is 15 residues long. CDR3 nucleotides: TGTGCCAGCAGTTTAGTTGCGGGGCTAACAGATACGCAGTATTTT. Protein: CASSLVAGLTDTQYF.

This clonotype was detected a few times. The chain joins TRBV7-6 to TRBJ1-1; D is uncertain. V was pared by 5 bases and J by 10 bases, with 14 bases between. CDR3 length: 12 residues. CDR1 and CDR2 from the germline V gene are SGHVS and FNYEAQ. The CDR3 coding sequence is TGTGCCAGCAGCCCCGGTGGGGTGGGAGCTTTCTTT. It encodes CASSPGGVGAFF.

The rearrangement uses TRBV7-9 and TRBJ1-2; 8 nucleotides align to TRBD1. V shed 0 bases and J 6 bases; nucleotides not matched to a gene: 9. The CDR3 is made up of 16 amino acids. Germline V gene data show CDR1 as SEHNR and CDR2 as FQNEAQ (reference sequence). CDR3 coding DNA: TGTGCCAGCAGCTTAGCGCTTACAGGGGGGAGAAATGGCTACACCTTC. This codes for CASSLALTGGRNGYTF.

This clonotype was counted between two and nine times. The chain couples TRBV4-1 to TRBJ1-1, with D hard to call. Germline V gene sequence: CDR1 MGHRA, CDR2 YSYEKL. The V gene lost 0 bases and the J gene lost 7 bases, with 6 bases spanning the gap. This CDR3 is built from 12 residues. The CDR3 coding sequence is TGCGCCAGCAGCCAAGAGGGGAATGAAGCTTTCTTT. This gives the protein CASSQEGNEAFF.